This passage covers 8 T cell receptor beta chains from one sample sequenced in a study of blood T cell repertoires in COVID-19. Using immunoSEQ multiplex PCR, the repertoire was profiled, and TCRdb retains in-frame clones only, with some absent. This sample has 90,000 or so clones, with 72% found just once. The sample consisted of peripheral blood. The receptors originated from a woman aged 60 to 75 in a cohort sampled during active or convalescent COVID-19.

Here the CDR3 DNA reads TGTGCCAGTAGTTCGCAGCGGGGGGTTCCTGGGGCCAACGTCCTGACTTTC. This codes for CASSSQRGVPGANVLTF. V usage is TRBV19 and J usage is TRBJ2-6; the match to TRBD2 covers 9 bases. The CDR3 covers 17 residues. The V segment lost 5 bases and the J segment 2 bases; nucleotides outside the gene matches: 7. Germline CDR1 LNHDA, CDR2 SQIVND (reference sequence).

V usage is TRBV7-6 and J usage is TRBJ2-5; D is undetermined. V was cut by 3 bases and J by 7 bases, with 6 bases left in between. The CDR3 consists of 11 residues. Germline CDR1 is SGHVS and CDR2 is FNYEAQ. This CDR3 reads CASSFSGTQYF. The DNA for the CDR3 is TGTGCCAGCAGCTTCAGTGGGACCCAGTACTTC.

A single count supports this clone. The gene calls are TRBV6-5 and TRBJ2-3; D is uncertain. V was shortened by 4 bases and J by 4 bases, with 6 bases between the two germline ends. The CDR3 sequence is 12 residues long. CDR1 is MNHEY and CDR2 is SVGAGI in the germline V gene. The DNA for the CDR3 is TGTGCCAGCAGTTCTCAGGCAGATACGCAGTATTTT. Protein: CASSSQADTQYF.

The V gene is TRBV6-2 or TRBV6-3, the J gene TRBJ1-1; D call uncertain. The V and J ends lost 3 bases and 6 bases respectively, with 17 bases between them. Germline V gene data show CDR1 as MNHEY and CDR2 as SVGEGT. CDR3 length equals 15 residues. DNA of the CDR3: TGTGCCAGCAGTTATACCCGGGTCGGGTACGCTGAAGCTTTCTTT. Its translation: CASSYTRVGYAEAFF.

The gene calls are TRBV4-2 and TRBJ2-3; TRBD2 aligns across 7 bases. CDR1 and CDR2 from the germline V gene are LGHNA and YNFKEQ. V lost 1 base, J lost 5 bases, and 9 bases stayed unmatched. CDR3 length equals 16 residues. DNA for the CDR3: TGTGCCAGCAGCCAAGTAACGGGGAGGGGTTTAGATACGCAGTATTTT. The encoded protein is CASSQVTGRGLDTQYF.

As regards this clone: This sample also contains other DNA sequences that code for the same CDR3. The genes are TRBV2 and TRBJ2-1; 9 bases map to TRBD2. The CDR3 sequence is 15 residues long. Per the germline V gene, CDR1 is SNHLY and CDR2 is FYNNEI. The V segment lost 4 bases and the J segment 4 bases; nucleotides outside the gene matches: 5. In nucleotides, the CDR3 is TGTGCCAGCAGTGCTTTAGCGGGGGCTTACAATGAGCAGTTCTTC. Protein: CASSALAGAYNEQFF.

V and J are TRBV6-6 and TRBJ1-1; D unresolved. V was clipped by 11 bases and J by 1 base, with 8 bases between them. Germline V CDR1 and CDR2: MNHNY, SVGAGI (reference sequence). This CDR3 has 11 residues. This chain's CDR3 is CASGGNTEAFF. Written as DNA, the CDR3 is TGTGCCTCAGGAGGGAACACTGAAGCTTTCTTT.

This clone was recorded only once. The chain couples TRBV19 to TRBJ2-5; a possible D gene is TRBD1 (6 bases). The CDR3 runs to 16 residues. Germline loops: CDR1 LNHDA, CDR2 SQIVND (reference sequence). The V end lost 2 bases, the J end lost 5 bases, and 18 bases lay between the germline ends. CDR3 bases: TGTGCCAGTAGTATAATGGGCTGGGGGCTAGGGGAGACCCAGTACTTC. This encodes CASSIMGWGLGETQYF.